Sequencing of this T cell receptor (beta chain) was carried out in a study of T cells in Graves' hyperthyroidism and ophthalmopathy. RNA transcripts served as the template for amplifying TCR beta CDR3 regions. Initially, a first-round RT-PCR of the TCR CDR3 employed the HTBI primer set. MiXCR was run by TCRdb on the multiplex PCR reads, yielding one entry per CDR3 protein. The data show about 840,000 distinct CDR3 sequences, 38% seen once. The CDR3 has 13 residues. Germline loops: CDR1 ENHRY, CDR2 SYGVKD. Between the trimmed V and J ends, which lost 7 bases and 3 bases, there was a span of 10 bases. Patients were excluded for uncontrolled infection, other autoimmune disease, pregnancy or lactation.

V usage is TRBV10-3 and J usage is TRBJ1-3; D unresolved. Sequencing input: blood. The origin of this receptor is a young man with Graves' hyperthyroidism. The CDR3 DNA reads TGTGCCATCAAAGCGGGATATGGAAACACCATATATTTT. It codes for CAIKAGYGNTIYF.